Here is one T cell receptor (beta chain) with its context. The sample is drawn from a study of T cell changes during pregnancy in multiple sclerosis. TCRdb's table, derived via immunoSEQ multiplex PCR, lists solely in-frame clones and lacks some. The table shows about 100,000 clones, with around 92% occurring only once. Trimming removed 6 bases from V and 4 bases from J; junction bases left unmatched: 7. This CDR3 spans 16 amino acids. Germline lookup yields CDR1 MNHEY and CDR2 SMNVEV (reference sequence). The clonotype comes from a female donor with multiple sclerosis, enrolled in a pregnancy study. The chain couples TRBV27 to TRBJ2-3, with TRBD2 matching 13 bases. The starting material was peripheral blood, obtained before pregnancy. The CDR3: CASRVGGTSGADTQYF. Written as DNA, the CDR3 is TGTGCCAGCAGGGTAGGAGGGACTAGCGGGGCAGATACGCAGTATTTT.